This T cell receptor beta chain was sequenced during a study of glioma-infiltrating T cells. Study outcomes and limitations: Only very few CDR3 sequences appeared in both tissue and blood. Tissue-blood divergence was below expectation in non-neoplastic patients, above in gliomas.

In this sample, this clonotype turned up many times. Antigen unknown. TCR alpha and beta CDR3 regions were amplified from RNA using iRepertoire nested multiplex PCR. Input was about 100-450 ng of tissue mRNA or PBMC total RNA. TCRdb processed the multiplex PCR reads anew with MiXCR; each CDR3 protein has one entry. This table holds over 3,500 distinct CDR3 sequences, under 25% found once. The receptor's source is a human donor with low-grade glioma or glioblastoma, undergoing nonglioma brain surgery, or in good health (not recorded which). What was sequenced was glioma tissue, nonneoplastic brain tissue, or PBMCs (not recorded which).

CDR3 residues: CASSSPGTGSGNTIYF. In DNA, the CDR3 is TGTGCCAGCAGCTCCCCCGGGACAGGCTCTGGAAACACCATATATTTT. The chain has TRBV12-3 or TRBV12-4 and TRBJ1-3, with 8 bases aligning to TRBD1. There are 16 residues in the CDR3. V shed 6 bases and J 0 bases; nucleotides not matched to a gene: 7.